A single sample gave rise to the 24 T cell receptor beta chains below, sequenced in a study of T cells in Graves' hyperthyroidism and ophthalmopathy. Amplified TCR beta CDR3 regions came from RNA transcripts. When the TCR CDR3 underwent first-round RT-PCR, the HTBI primer set was used. A single record per CDR3 protein comes from TCRdb applying MiXCR to the multiplex PCR reads. This table has fewer than 700,000 distinct CDR3 sequences, around 15% appearing once. Source material: blood. These receptors were collected from a woman aged 30 to 39 with Graves' hyperthyroidism.

The J gene is TRBJ1-2, the V gene TRBV20-1, with 7 positions matching TRBD1. Looked up from germline, CDR1 is DFQATT and CDR2 is SNEGSKA (reference sequence). CDR3 length equals 13 residues. Trimming took 1 base from V and 4 from J; bases not matched to a gene: 3. CDR3 in DNA: TGCAGTGCTAGAGCGGGACAGTTCTATGGCTACACCTTC. Protein product: CSARAGQFYGYTF.

This clonotype was observed a few times. The chain uses TRBV30 and TRBJ2-7; 7 bases align to TRBD1. Germline V gene lookup returns CDR1 GTSNPN and CDR2 SVGIG (reference sequence). J gave up 0 bases and V 7 bases, and 3 bases lay outside the gene matches. The CDR3 covers 12 residues. The CDR3 region has the DNA TGTGCCTTAGGACAGGACTCCTACGAGCAGTACTTC. Its protein is CALGQDSYEQYF.

In this sample, this clonotype turned up a few times. V usage is TRBV3-1 and J usage is TRBJ1-6; D is undetermined. Germline V lookup: CDR1 LGHDT, CDR2 YNNKEL (reference sequence). The V end was cut by 6 bases, the J end by 10 bases, with 16 bases between. The CDR3 spans 14 residues. The CDR3 nucleotides read TGTGCCAGCAGGCGGAAGGGTGCTGGCTCACCCCTCCACTTT. Protein product: CASRRKGAGSPLHF.

This clonotype appeared many times. The chain joins TRBV7-9 to TRBJ1-2, with D maybe TRBD1 (5 bases). The CDR3 is 14 residues long. Germline V gene sequence: CDR1 SEHNR, CDR2 FQNEAQ (reference sequence). V was pared by 5 bases and J by 8 bases, with 18 bases between. CDR3 amino acids: CASSLGAGRQGYTF. The CDR3 region has the DNA TGTGCCAGCAGCCTAGGAGCAGGGCGTCAAGGCTACACCTTC.

Written as DNA, the CDR3 is TGTGCCAGCCTTAAGCTCCAGGGGGATAATTCACCCCTCCACTTT. The encoded protein is CASLKLQGDNSPLHF. This chain uses TRBV27 with TRBJ1-6; TRBD1 matches at 7 bases. V lost 8 bases, J lost 5 bases, and 9 bases stayed unmatched. Germline CDR1 is MNHEY and CDR2 is SMNVEV (reference sequence). This CDR3 is 15 amino acids long.

This chain links TRBV9 with TRBJ1-2; TRBD1 is a possible D gene (6 bases). The CDR3 runs 15 residues. Trimming removed 0 bases from V and 3 bases from J, with 12 bases in between. Looked up from germline, CDR1 is SGDLS and CDR2 is YYNGEE. The CDR3 DNA reads TGTGCCAGCAGCGTAGGGACAGTCGATTACTATGGCTACACCTTC. Its protein is CASSVGTVDYYGYTF.

The table lists this clonotype with many counts. The J gene is TRBJ2-3, the V gene TRBV28; possibly TRBD1 for D (5 bases). With 1 base removed from V and 2 bases from J, the gap between germline ends came to 10 bases. CDR3 length: 15 amino acids. Germline V gene lookup returns CDR1 MDHEN and CDR2 SYDVKM. The CDR3 DNA reads TGTGCCAGCAGTTTATTGGGGCGCTTCACAGATACGCAGTATTTT. It is translated as CASSLLGRFTDTQYF.

This clonotype showed up many times. V gene TRBV7-2 combines with J gene TRBJ2-7, with 10 bases matching TRBD2. The CDR3 contains 16 residues. Unmatched junction bases numbered 12, after V lost 6 bases and J lost 4 bases. Germline CDR1 is SGHTA and CDR2 is FQGNSA. The CDR3 is CASRKDTSGVGYEQYF. In nucleotides, the CDR3 is TGTGCCAGCAGAAAAGACACTAGCGGGGTAGGGTACGAGCAGTACTTC.

This clonotype occurred a few times. The V gene is TRBV5-4, the J gene TRBJ2-1, with 7 bases lining up with TRBD2. The length of the CDR3 is 14 residues. Germline V gene sequence: CDR1 SGHNT, CDR2 YYREEE (reference sequence). The V segment lost 3 bases and the J segment 6 bases; nucleotides outside the gene matches: 6. CDR3 sequence reads: CASSSTSDFNEQFF. In DNA, the CDR3 is TGTGCCAGCAGCTCCACTAGCGATTTCAATGAGCAGTTCTTC.

This clonotype was seen repeatedly, ten times or more. The chain has TRBV2 and TRBJ2-2; D gene uncertain. Trimming removed 8 bases from V and 1 base from J, with 14 bases in between. CDR1 and CDR2 (germline): SNHLY, FYNNEI. The CDR3 is made up of 15 amino acids. CDR3 loop: CASLLTGLNTGELFF. In DNA form, the CDR3 reads TGTGCCAGCTTGTTAACGGGTCTGAACACCGGGGAGCTGTTTTTT.

This clonotype was recorded many times. This chain joins TRBV28 and TRBJ2-4, with 10 bases identical to TRBD2. In germline, CDR1 is MDHEN, CDR2 SYDVKM. CDR3 length: 19 amino acids. The V and J ends lost 2 bases and 0 bases, in that order; junction bases with no gene match: 10. The CDR3 region is CASSLTRLAGILAKNIQYF. CDR3 in DNA: TGTGCCAGCAGTTTAACACGACTAGCGGGCATCCTAGCCAAAAACATTCAGTACTTC.

This clonotype occurred many times. The rearrangement uses TRBV12-3 or TRBV12-4 and TRBJ1-1; D possibly corresponds to TRBD1 (6 bases). The CDR3 covers 15 residues. V was shortened by 0 bases and J by 3 bases, with 11 bases between the two germline ends. CDR3 nucleotides: TGTGCCAGCAGTTTAGCCCCCAGGGGATACACTGAAGCTTTCTTT. It specifies CASSLAPRGYTEAFF.

Many counts were recorded for this clonotype. CDR3 sequence reads: CASSPRLAATDTQYF. The CDR3, as DNA: TGTGCCAGCAGCCCCCGTTTAGCGGCCACAGATACGCAGTATTTT. The V call is TRBV7-3, the J call TRBJ2-3, with a tentative D call TRBD2 (6 bases). In germline, CDR1 is SGHTA, CDR2 FQGTGA. The CDR3 is 15 residues long. The V and J ends lost 5 bases and 2 bases respectively, with 14 bases between them.

The chain has TRBV30 and TRBJ2-3; D tentatively fits TRBD1 or TRBD2 (6 bases each). This CDR3 has 14 residues. Trimming left V 5 bases short and J 4 bases short, with 16 bases between. Germline loops: CDR1 GTSNPN, CDR2 SVGIG (reference sequence). The CDR3: CAWARGARADTQYF. In DNA form, the CDR3 reads TGTGCCTGGGCGAGGGGGGCCAGGGCAGATACGCAGTATTTT. The entire variable domain, with the rest obtained from reference TRBV30 and TRBJ2-3, is as follows: SQTIHQWPATLVQPVGSPLSLECTVEGTSNPNLYWYRQAAGRGLQLLFYSVGIGQISSEVPQNLSASRPQDRQFILSSKKLLLSDSGFYLCAWARGARADTQYFGPGTRLTVL.

This rearrangement joins TRBV19 to TRBJ1-5; D is possibly TRBD1 (6 bases). The CDR3 loop spans 14 amino acids. The V gene lost 7 bases and the J gene lost 0 bases, with 10 bases spanning the gap. Germline assignment: CDR1 LNHDA and CDR2 SQIVND (reference sequence). The CDR3 nucleotides are TGTGCCAGTATGGACAGTTATAGCAATCAGCCCCAGCATTTT. Its translation is CASMDSYSNQPQHF. Using reference TRBV19 and TRBJ1-5 for the parts outside the CDR3, the full variable domain is DGGITQSPKYLFRKEGQNVTLSCEQNLNHDAMYWYRQDPGQGLRLIYYSQIVNDFQKGDIAEGYSVSREKKESFPLTVTSAQKNPTAFYLCASMDSYSNQPQHFGDGTRLSIL.

CDR3 loop: CASSPLEGGEAFF. The DNA for the CDR3 is TGCGCCAGCAGCCCCTTGGAGGGAGGTGAAGCTTTCTTT. The V gene is TRBV4-1, the J gene TRBJ1-1; D is ambiguous. Looked up from germline, CDR1 is MGHRA and CDR2 is YSYEKL. The CDR3 is 13 residues long. Trimming took 4 bases from V and 7 from J, leaving 13 bases between them.

This clonotype was counted a few times. The chain carries TRBV3-1 and TRBJ2-2; 9 positions match TRBD2. The CDR3 loop spans 19 amino acids. Germline CDR1 and CDR2: LGHDT and YNNKEL (reference sequence). V shed 0 bases and J 7 bases; nucleotides not matched to a gene: 15. The chain's CDR3 is CASSQDWRREGLWGGELFF. The CDR3 DNA is TGTGCCAGCAGCCAAGATTGGCGGCGGGAGGGCCTATGGGGCGGGGAGCTGTTTTTT.

This clonotype was detected many times. The chain couples TRBV20-1 to TRBJ2-7, with D possibly being TRBD1 (6 bases). V gave up 6 bases and J gave up 4 bases, with 19 bases separating them. Germline CDR1 reads DFQATT; CDR2 reads SNEGSKA (reference sequence). The CDR3 is 14 residues long. The CDR3 nucleotides read TGCAGTGCAGTTATCACTAGGGGGATTTACGAGCAGTACTTC. Its protein product is CSAVITRGIYEQYF.

V usage is TRBV20-1 and J usage is TRBJ2-7; TRBD2 matches 10 bases. The trim removed 0 bases at V and 6 bases at J, leaving 8 bases unmatched. CDR3 length equals 15 residues. Germline V gene data show CDR1 as DFQATT and CDR2 as SNEGSKA (reference sequence). This CDR3 reads CSARDTAGGPSEQYF. In nucleotides, the CDR3 is TGCAGTGCTAGAGACACAGCGGGAGGGCCGAGCGAGCAGTACTTC.

This chain links TRBV27 with TRBJ1-5; D unclear. CDR3 size: 13 residues. Germline CDR1 is MNHEY and CDR2 is SMNVEV (reference sequence). Trimming removed 9 bases from V and 3 bases from J, with 12 bases in between. DNA of the CDR3: TGTGCCAGTGGTGGGGTTAACAATCAGCCCCAGCATTTT. Translating it yields CASGGVNNQPQHF.

This chain links TRBV29-1 with TRBJ2-1; D unresolved. CDR3 length: 13 residues. Germline V lookup: CDR1 SQVTM, CDR2 ANQGSEA. V was shortened by 3 bases and J by 6 bases, with 12 bases between the two germline ends. The CDR3, as DNA: TGCAGCGTTGAGAAGTCGGTGGGCAATGAGCAGTTCTTC. It specifies CSVEKSVGNEQFF.

In its sample, this clonotype was seen a few times. This chain uses TRBV6-1 with TRBJ1-5; the D is unclear. This CDR3 has 16 amino acids. Germline V CDR1 and CDR2: MNHNS, SASEGT. Between the trimmed V and J ends, which lost 2 bases and 0 bases, there was a span of 11 bases. CDR3 in DNA: TGTGCCAGCAGTGAATGGGCGGGTTATAGCAATCAGCCCCAGCATTTT. Protein: CASSEWAGYSNQPQHF.

The chain couples TRBV7-9 to TRBJ2-1; D unclear. CDR1 and CDR2 (germline): SEHNR, FQNEAQ (reference sequence). This CDR3 is 15 amino acids long. V lost 6 bases to trimming and J lost 0 bases, with 12 bases between them. CDR3 in amino acids: CASSGLPSSYNEQFF. The CDR3 region has the DNA TGTGCCAGCAGTGGTTTACCGAGCTCCTACAATGAGCAGTTCTTC.

This chain's CDR3 is CATSRDGRFGGQETQYF. The CDR3, as DNA: TGTGCCACCAGCAGAGACGGGAGGTTTGGGGGGCAAGAGACCCAGTACTTC. This chain links TRBV15 with TRBJ2-5; TRBD2 matches 7 bases. Per germline, CDR1 LNHNV and CDR2 YYDKDF (reference sequence). The length of the CDR3 is 17 residues. Trimming cost V 0 bases and J 2 bases; bases outside gene matches: 9.